The TCR beta chain described here comes from a study of vaccination effects on CD4 cells after COVID-19. General observations from the study: The study found that only 1 of 255 vaccine-induced clones from healthy vaccinees cross-reacted with common cold coronaviruses.

CD4+ T cells were isolated after less than 12 days of culture. BNT162b2 vaccine or mRNA-1273 vaccine was given to participants in two doses. TCRdb's table, derived via immunoSEQ multiplex PCR, lists solely in-frame clones and lacks some. The sample holds under 55,000 clones; roughly two thirds are singletons and the top ten take about 7%. Notes on this clone: Its antigen is currently unknown.

The J segment lost 3 bases and the V segment lost 7 bases, leaving 11 bases of the junction unmatched. CDR1 SNHLY and CDR2 FYNNEI come from the germline V gene. The CDR3 contains 15 residues. This rearrangement joins TRBV2 to TRBJ2-7; 8 bases fit TRBD2. The receptor's source is a human donor who received a COVID-19 vaccine. This sample comprised CD4+ T cells from PBMCs cultured without peptide, obtained after COVID-19 vaccination. CDR3 sequence reads: CASTGIAGIHYEQYF. The CDR3, as DNA: TGTGCCAGCACGGGAATAGCGGGGATTCACTACGAGCAGTACTTC.